The 21 T cell receptor beta chains below were found in one sample sequenced in a study of blood T cell repertoires in COVID-19 (dated by TCRdb to between 2020 and 2021). Preparation of the library involved the immunoSEQ multiplex PCR assay. TCRdb holds this immuneACCESS table with in-frame rearrangements only. Some clones are missing; in checked studies, unresolved V genes explain under half, and the rest has no known cause. The table for this sample lists more than 200,000 clones; 70% to 90% of them were counted only once. The top ten clonotypes cover about 2% of the sample. The specimen sequenced was peripheral blood. These receptors all stem from a young man with active or convalescent COVID-19.

The chain recombines TRBV5-4 with TRBJ1-3; D perhaps matches TRBD1 (6 bases). V was pared by 0 bases and J by 0 bases, with 16 bases between. The CDR3 sequence is 18 residues long. Germline-derived CDR1 and CDR2 are SGHNT and YYREEE (reference sequence). CDR3 region: CASSLDQGHPHSGNTIYF. CDR3 coding DNA: TGTGCCAGCAGCTTGGATCAGGGACACCCTCACTCTGGAAACACCATATATTTT.

V gene TRBV6-4 combines with J gene TRBJ2-1; TRBD2 might be the D (5 bases). The CDR3 contains 15 residues. Trimming left V 0 bases short and J 2 bases short, with 8 bases between. CDR1 MRHNA and CDR2 SNTAGT come from the germline V gene. Here the CDR3 DNA reads TGTGCCAGCAGTGACTCGATCGGGACCTACAATGAGCAGTTCTTC. This codes for CASSDSIGTYNEQFF.

J is TRBJ2-2 and V is TRBV11-2; 11 nucleotides line up with TRBD2. V gave up 3 bases and J gave up 3 bases; unmatched junction bases: 3. CDR1 and CDR2 (germline): SGHAT, FQNNGV. The length of the CDR3 is 16 residues. CDR3 residues: CASSFLLAGDTGELFF. CDR3 DNA: TGTGCCAGCAGCTTTTTACTAGCGGGGGACACCGGGGAGCTGTTTTTT.

The chain employs TRBV28 and TRBJ1-1; a possible D gene is TRBD1 (6 bases). The germline V and J ends were trimmed by 4 bases and 3 bases, with 9 bases remaining between them. The CDR3 contains 13 residues. Germline-derived CDR1 and CDR2 are MDHEN and SYDVKM. The CDR3 DNA sequence: TGTGCCAGCAGTTGGACAGCGTACACTGAAGCTTTCTTT. Its protein product is CASSWTAYTEAFF.

The CDR3 nucleotides read TGTGCCAGCAGCGTAGAAGTGACAGCGAACTATGGCTACACCTTC. Amino acids: CASSVEVTANYGYTF. The rearrangement joins TRBV9 to TRBJ1-2; tentative D call: TRBD1 (5 bases). The germline CDR1 and CDR2 sequences are SGDLS and YYNGEE. V lost 0 bases and J lost 2, with 11 bases in between. The CDR3 covers 15 residues.

The V call is TRBV6-5, the J call TRBJ2-1, with a tentative D call TRBD2 (6 bases). CDR1 MNHEY and CDR2 SVGAGI come from the germline V gene. The CDR3 has 16 amino acids. The V and J ends lost 0 bases and 4 bases respectively, with 13 bases between them. This chain's CDR3 is CASSYSPRGSYNEQFF. In DNA, the CDR3 is TGTGCCAGCAGTTACTCGCCCCGGGGGTCATACAATGAGCAGTTCTTC.

The chain joins TRBV12-5 to TRBJ1-2; D might be TRBD1 (5 bases). The germline V gene encodes CDR1 LGHNT and CDR2 FRNRAP. The CDR3 contains 13 residues. With 5 bases removed from V and 7 bases from J, the gap between germline ends came to 14 bases. CDR3 nucleotides: TGTGCTAGTGGTCCTAGCGGGGGGGGTGGCTACACCTTC. Translated, it gives CASGPSGGGGYTF.

DNA of the CDR3: TGTGCCAGCAGCTTAGGGGGCAGGGTTGCGACCGGGGAGCTGTTTTTT. Translated, it gives CASSLGGRVATGELFF. This chain links TRBV7-9 with TRBJ2-2; tentative D call: TRBD1 (5 bases). V dropped 1 base and J dropped 5 bases, with 14 bases sitting between them. In germline, CDR1 is SEHNR, CDR2 FQNEAQ (reference sequence). This CDR3 comprises 16 residues.

This chain joins TRBV9 and TRBJ2-5; TRBD1 matches at 7 bases. Germline CDR1 SGDLS, CDR2 YYNGEE. The CDR3 has 13 residues. V was clipped by 1 base and J by 4 bases; unmatched bases: 1. The CDR3: CASSVNRGETQYF. The CDR3 region has the DNA TGTGCCAGCAGCGTAAACAGGGGAGAGACCCAGTACTTC.

This clone has just a few counts. This chain links TRBV14 with TRBJ2-7; perhaps TRBD1 as D (6 bases). Germline V gives CDR1 SGHDN, CDR2 FVKESK. The CDR3 contains 18 residues. V gave up 1 base and J gave up 6 bases, with 25 bases separating them. The CDR3 spells CASSQARTAAYEGGEQYF. The CDR3 bases are TGTGCCAGCAGCCAAGCGCGGACAGCCGCCTACGAGGGTGGCGAGCAGTACTTC.

The rearrangement links TRBV7-6 to TRBJ2-5; 10 nucleotides line up with TRBD2. V shed 4 bases and J 10 bases; nucleotides not matched to a gene: 6. The CDR3 consists of 13 residues. The V gene's germline CDR1 is SGHVS and CDR2 FNYEAQ. The CDR3 is CASSSAQRGGQYF. The CDR3 nucleotides are TGTGCCAGCAGCTCAGCTCAGCGGGGGGGCCAGTACTTC. The full variable domain, its missing parts supplied by reference TRBV7-6 and TRBJ2-5, is GAGVSQSPRYKVTKRGQDVALRCDPISGHVSLYWYRQALGQGPEFLTYFNYEAQQDKSGLPNDRFSAERPEGSISTLTIQRTEQRDSAMYRCASSSAQRGGQYFGPGTRLLVL.

V is TRBV29-1 and J is TRBJ1-5, with 7 bases fitting TRBD1. This CDR3 region has 14 residues. Losses at the gene ends were 5 bases for V and 4 bases for J; bases not matched to a gene: 8. From germline, CDR1 is SQVTM and CDR2 ANQGSEA. Here the CDR3 reads CSVSGTASNQPQHF. The CDR3 nucleotides are TGCAGCGTTTCCGGGACAGCTAGTAATCAGCCCCAGCATTTT.

The J gene is TRBJ1-2, the V gene TRBV29-1, with D tentatively TRBD1 (5 bases). Per germline, CDR1 SQVTM and CDR2 ANQGSEA. V gave up 2 bases and J gave up 2 bases, with 6 bases separating them. The CDR3 length is 12 residues. In DNA form, the CDR3 reads TGCAGCGTTGAACGACAGAACTATGGCTACACCTTC. This translates into CSVERQNYGYTF.

This chain connects TRBV2 to TRBJ2-1, with TRBD2 identical over 9 bases. The CDR3 sequence is 15 residues long. J was trimmed by 2 bases and V by 3 bases; bases with no gene match: 2. Germline V gene sequence: CDR1 SNHLY, CDR2 FYNNEI. CDR3 in DNA: TGTGCCAGCAGTGACGAGCGGGGGGCCTACAATGAGCAGTTCTTC. This gives the protein CASSDERGAYNEQFF.

The chain recombines TRBV5-4 with TRBJ2-3; no clear D gene. CDR1 and CDR2 from the germline V gene are SGHNT and YYREEE (reference sequence). V gave up 3 bases and J gave up 5 bases, with 13 bases separating them. CDR3 length equals 14 residues. The CDR3 DNA sequence: TGTGCCAGCAGCTCCCACACCAGAATAGATACGCAGTATTTT. Translated, it gives CASSSHTRIDTQYF.

This sequence joins TRBV5-6 and TRBJ2-1, with 11 bases aligning to TRBD2. The CDR3 has 16 residues. The germline V gene has CDR1 SGHDT and CDR2 YYEEEE. V gave up 2 bases and J gave up 7 bases; unmatched junction bases: 8. In DNA form, the CDR3 reads TGTGCCAGCAGCTTTGGTCTAGCGGGGGGACGAAATGAGCAGTTCTTC. It codes for CASSFGLAGGRNEQFF. The full variable domain, rest sourced from reference TRBV5-6 and TRBJ2-1, is DAGVTQSPTHLIKTRGQQVTLRCSPKSGHDTVSWYQQALGQGPQFIFQYYEEEERQRGNFPDRFSGHQFPNYSSELNVNALLLGDSALYLCASSFGLAGGRNEQFFGPGTRLTVL.

This clone occurred once. V gene TRBV6-5 combines with J gene TRBJ1-1; D may be TRBD1 (5 bases). Trimming took off 5 bases at V and 4 bases at J, with 14 bases between the two ends. Germline V gene data show CDR1 as MNHEY and CDR2 as SVGAGI. The CDR3 extends over 14 amino acids. This chain's CDR3 is CASSRTGTGTEAFF. CDR3 nucleotide sequence: TGTGCCAGCAGTAGGACGGGTACAGGCACTGAAGCTTTCTTT.

V is TRBV12-3 or TRBV12-4 and J is TRBJ1-1; D is uncertain. V was pared by 3 bases and J by 8 bases, with 10 bases between. The CDR3 contains 12 residues. The CDR3 is CASSFLGEEAFF. The DNA for the CDR3 is TGTGCCAGCAGTTTCTTGGGAGAAGAAGCTTTCTTT.

This sequence joins TRBV4-1 and TRBJ1-5, with D unresolved. V lost 4 bases and J 7 bases, leaving 11 bases between the germline ends. Looked up from germline, CDR1 is MGHRA and CDR2 is YSYEKL. The CDR3 has 13 amino acids. Written as DNA, the CDR3 is TGCGCCAGCAGCCCAGACTACGCCCAGCCCCAGCATTTT. The encoded protein is CASSPDYAQPQHF.

The J gene is TRBJ1-3, the V gene TRBV2, with D possibly being TRBD1 (6 bases). Trimming left V 4 bases short and J 0 bases short, with 7 bases between. CDR3 length: 14 residues. Germline loops: CDR1 SNHLY, CDR2 FYNNEI. Here the CDR3 reads CASSAGDSGNTIYF. The CDR3 coding sequence is TGTGCCAGCAGTGCAGGGGACTCTGGAAACACCATATATTTT.

The chain employs TRBV7-9 and TRBJ1-1; D uncertain. CDR1 is SEHNR and CDR2 is FQNEAQ in the germline V gene (reference sequence). The CDR3 is made up of 13 amino acids. V lost 1 base and J lost 5, with 8 bases in between. The CDR3 bases are TGTGCCAGCAGCTTAGGAGAGGCAACTGAAGCTTTCTTT. This sequence encodes CASSLGEATEAFF.